What follows are 27 T cell receptor beta chains derived from one specimen sequenced in a study of blood T cell repertoires in COVID-19. The repertoire was sequenced with immunoSEQ multiplex PCR; TCRdb's copy has only in-frame clones and lacks some. The sample consists of roughly 270,000 clones, 80% to 85% of them appearing once. The sample consisted of PBMCs or T cells enriched from blood (not recorded which). The receptor set was obtained from a man in his forties who had been exposed to COVID-19.

The rearrangement uses TRBV6-5 and TRBJ1-2, with D uncertain. CDR3 length equals 13 residues. V was clipped by 2 bases and J by 6 bases, with 10 bases between them. Germline V gives CDR1 MNHEY, CDR2 SVGAGI. Written as DNA, the CDR3 is TGTGCCAGCAGTTACACGGAGGTCGATGGCTACACCTTC. This gives the protein CASSYTEVDGYTF.

The chain joins TRBV5-5 to TRBJ1-5; TRBD1 might be the D (6 bases). The CDR3 extends over 17 amino acids. The V end was cut by 1 base, the J end by 2 bases, with 16 bases between. Germline CDR1 reads SGHKS; CDR2 reads YYEKEE (reference sequence). In nucleotides, the CDR3 is TGTGCCAGCAGCTTGTACAGGGAGCTCGAGGGCAATCAGCCCCAGCATTTT. This gives the protein CASSLYRELEGNQPQHF.

In DNA form, the CDR3 reads TGTGCCAGCAGCCAAGTGTCTGGCAGGTCTGGAAACACCATATATTTT. As protein: CASSQVSGRSGNTIYF. This chain joins TRBV3-1 (or the pseudogene TRBV3-2) and TRBJ1-3; D not resolved. Germline CDR1 reads LGHDT; CDR2 reads YNNKEL (reference sequence). The CDR3 length is 16 residues. Between the trimmed V and J ends, which lost 1 base and 1 base, there was a span of 11 bases.

This clone occurred once. The V gene is TRBV11-3, the J gene TRBJ1-5; 9 bases fit TRBD1. V dropped 6 bases and J dropped 1; count of bases not matched to a gene: 10. CDR1 and CDR2 from the germline V gene are SGHNT and YENEEA. CDR3 length: 17 amino acids. The CDR3 region is CASSPTGGRGSNQPQHF. In DNA form, the CDR3 reads TGTGCCAGCAGTCCGACAGGGGGAAGAGGCAGCAATCAGCCCCAGCATTTT.

This chain connects TRBV7-9 to TRBJ1-2; 7 bases are shared with TRBD1. The CDR3 has 14 amino acids. In germline, CDR1 is SEHNR, CDR2 FQNEAQ (reference sequence). The V segment lost 5 bases and the J segment 6 bases; nucleotides outside the gene matches: 9. CDR3 protein: CASSPPWDRDGYTF. In nucleotides, the CDR3 is TGTGCCAGCAGCCCCCCGTGGGACAGAGATGGCTACACCTTC. Drawing the rest from reference TRBV7-9 and TRBJ1-2, the complete variable domain is DTGVSQNPRHKITKRGQNVTFRCDPISEHNRLYWYRQTLGQGPEFLTYFQNEAQLEKSRLLSDRFSAERPKGSFSTLEIQRTEQGDSAMYLCASSPPWDRDGYTFGSGTRLTVV.

The gene calls are TRBV19 and TRBJ1-1; D may be TRBD1 (5 bases). Looked up from germline, CDR1 is LNHDA and CDR2 is SQIVND (reference sequence). The CDR3 sequence is 14 residues long. Between the trimmed V and J ends, which lost 9 bases and 0 bases, there was a span of 14 bases. CDR3 DNA sequence: TGTGCCAGCTCCCGACAGATGATGAACACTGAAGCTTTCTTT. Its translation: CASSRQMMNTEAFF.

The rearrangement uses TRBV6-5 and TRBJ1-3; D not resolved. With 5 bases removed from V and 0 bases from J, the gap between germline ends came to 11 bases. The CDR3 is made up of 15 amino acids. The germline gives CDR1 MNHEY, CDR2 SVGAGI. CDR3 region: CASSRQAVSGNTIYF. In nucleotides, the CDR3 is TGTGCCAGCAGTCGACAAGCAGTCTCTGGAAACACCATATATTTT.

This chain joins TRBV10-3 and TRBJ2-5, with 7 bases fitting TRBD2. CDR3 length: 16 amino acids. Germline lookup yields CDR1 ENHRY and CDR2 SYGVKD. V lost 8 bases and J lost 5; bases outside the gene matches: 17. Here the CDR3 reads CAICASLGGGRETQYF. As DNA, the CDR3 is TGTGCCATCTGTGCGTCCTTGGGGGGAGGGCGGGAGACCCAGTACTTC.

The V call is TRBV2, the J call TRBJ2-7, with D maybe TRBD2 (5 bases). Germline-derived CDR1 and CDR2 are SNHLY and FYNNEI. CDR3 size: 11 residues. V shed 7 bases and J shed 4 bases, with 8 bases lying between them. CDR3 in DNA: TGTGCCAGCAAGGAGGAATACGAGCAGTACTTC. Its protein product is CASKEEYEQYF.

V is TRBV5-1 and J is TRBJ2-5; TRBD1 matches 9 bases. V lost 4 bases to trimming and J lost 7 bases; unmatched junction nucleotides: 11. This CDR3 has 15 residues. CDR1 and CDR2 from the germline V gene are SGHRS and YFSETQ. This CDR3 reads CASSQRQGDSGTQYF. CDR3 coding DNA: TGCGCCAGCAGCCAAAGACAGGGGGATTCGGGGACCCAGTACTTC.

The gene calls are TRBV21-1 and TRBJ2-2; the table's D gene call, TRBD2, was not cross checked with the DNA. TRBV21-1 is tagged as a pseudogene. This CDR3 region has 20 residues. CDR3 loop: CASSADTPQLAGGQAGELFF. CDR3 nucleotide sequence: TGTGCCAGCAGCGCAGACACACCCCAACTAGCGGGAGGGCAGGCCGGGGAGCTGTTTTTT.

This chain links TRBV10-3 with TRBJ2-2, with 8 bases fitting TRBD1. With 11 bases clipped from V and 4 bases from J, the junction kept 9 bases outside the gene matches. The CDR3 runs 14 residues. Germline CDR1 reads ENHRY; CDR2 reads SYGVKD. CDR3 bases: TGTGCCTCGACGAGACAGGGGTTCACCGGGGAGCTGTTTTTT. Translation gives CASTRQGFTGELFF.

This chain joins TRBV3-1 (or the pseudogene TRBV3-2) and TRBJ1-3, with D hard to call. Trimming took off 3 bases at V and 4 bases at J, with 4 bases between the two ends. The length of the CDR3 is 12 residues. Per germline, CDR1 LGHDT and CDR2 YNNKEL (reference sequence). This chain's CDR3 is CASSQAGNTIYF. DNA for the CDR3: TGTGCCAGCAGCCAGGCCGGAAACACCATATATTTT.

The rearrangement joins TRBV7-2 to TRBJ2-3, with 13 bases fitting TRBD2. Germline V gives CDR1 SGHTA, CDR2 FQGNSA. There are 17 residues in the CDR3. With V trimmed by 5 bases and J by 0 bases, 5 bases remained unmatched. The CDR3, as DNA: TGTGCCAGCAGCCCCCGGACTAGCGGGGGTAGCACAGATACGCAGTATTTT. This sequence encodes CASSPRTSGGSTDTQYF.

This sequence joins TRBV29-1 and TRBJ1-4; a possible D gene is TRBD1 (5 bases). V was shortened by 6 bases and J by 1 base, with 12 bases between the two germline ends. This CDR3 is 14 amino acids long. CDR1 SQVTM and CDR2 ANQGSEA come from the germline V gene. CDR3 nucleotides: TGCAGCGTGGGGGGGTTTGAAACTAATGAAAAACTGTTTTTT. This translates into CSVGGFETNEKLFF.

J is TRBJ1-4 and V is TRBV11-2, with 7 bases aligning to TRBD1. The trim removed 5 bases at V and 5 bases at J, leaving 8 bases unmatched. This CDR3 region has 15 residues. CDR1 SGHAT and CDR2 FQNNGV come from the germline V gene. The CDR3 loop is CASSARDRENEKLFF. The CDR3, as DNA: TGTGCCAGCAGCGCCCGGGACAGAGAAAATGAAAAACTGTTTTTT.

The rearrangement joins TRBV19 to TRBJ1-1, with D perhaps matching TRBD1 (6 bases). The CDR3 length is 16 residues. Per germline, CDR1 LNHDA and CDR2 SQIVND (reference sequence). V shed 4 bases and J shed 6 bases, with 21 bases lying between them. The CDR3 DNA reads TGTGCCAGTAGTACTACCACCGACAGGTCCCCCGCTGAAGCTTTCTTT. Translation: CASSTTTDRSPAEAFF.

The J gene is TRBJ1-2, the V gene TRBV5-1; 9 bases match TRBD1. The V segment lost 0 bases and the J segment 5 bases; nucleotides outside the gene matches: 5. The CDR3 extends over 15 amino acids. CDR1 is SGHRS and CDR2 is YFSETQ in the germline V gene. The DNA of the CDR3 is TGCGCCAGCAGCTTGGCCCCGGGACAGGGTTATGGCTACACCTTC. Translation: CASSLAPGQGYGYTF.

The chain recombines TRBV18 with TRBJ1-3; 8 bases are shared with TRBD1. The CDR3 runs to 14 residues. J gave up 4 bases and V 5 bases, and 4 bases lay outside the gene matches. Germline CDR1 KGHSH, CDR2 LQKENI. CDR3 in amino acids: CASSADRGGNTIYF. The CDR3 DNA reads TGTGCCAGCTCAGCAGACAGGGGAGGAAACACCATATATTTT.

Of note for this clone: The same CDR3 also results from other DNA sequences found in this sample. The rearrangement links TRBV9 to TRBJ2-2, with 16 bases lining up with TRBD2. There are 15 residues in the CDR3. Germline V CDR1 and CDR2: SGDLS, YYNGEE. With V trimmed by 5 bases and J by 5 bases, 0 bases remained unmatched. CDR3 sequence reads: CASRGLAGGTGELFF. The CDR3 DNA is TGTGCCAGCAGGGGACTAGCGGGAGGGACCGGGGAGCTGTTTTTT.

J is TRBJ2-7 and V is TRBV3-1 (or the pseudogene TRBV3-2); 9 nucleotides align to TRBD1. The CDR3 has 20 residues. Trimming at V came to 3 bases and at J to 5 bases, leaving 23 bases not matched to a gene. The V gene's germline CDR1 is LGHDT and CDR2 YNNKEL (reference sequence). Written as DNA, the CDR3 is TGTGCCAGCAGCCACTTCACTCCGGGACAGGGACCCGGGATCGGGAACGAGCAGTACTTC. This translates into CASSHFTPGQGPGIGNEQYF.

This clone came up once. V is TRBV11-2 and J is TRBJ2-3; no firm D call. CDR1 SGHAT and CDR2 FQNNGV come from the germline V gene. V was shortened by 6 bases and J by 2 bases, with 24 bases between the two germline ends. The CDR3 spans 18 residues. CDR3 coding DNA: TGTGCCAGCAGACCGATCGTGGGCCCGCCTCAAAACACAGATACGCAGTATTTT. Residues: CASRPIVGPPQNTDTQYF.

The chain recombines TRBV5-6 with TRBJ2-7; TRBD2 matches 9 bases. Trimming removed 3 bases from V and 3 bases from J; junction bases left unmatched: 1. CDR3 length: 13 amino acids. The germline V gene encodes CDR1 SGHDT and CDR2 YYEEEE. CDR3 in amino acids: CASSSTSGYEQYF. As DNA, the CDR3 is TGTGCCAGCAGCTCGACTAGCGGCTACGAGCAGTACTTC.

The J gene is TRBJ1-3, the V gene TRBV6-5, with 7 bases that match TRBD1. The CDR3 is 13 residues long. The germline V gene encodes CDR1 MNHEY and CDR2 SVGAGI. V lost 6 bases, J lost 3 bases, and 2 bases stayed unmatched. CDR3 in DNA: TGTGCCAGCAGGGGGACAGATGGAAACACCATATATTTT. It translates to CASRGTDGNTIYF.

The chain links TRBV7-2 to TRBJ2-7; 10 nucleotides align to TRBD2. The CDR3 sequence is 17 residues long. Germline lookup yields CDR1 SGHTA and CDR2 FQGNSA. V lost 1 base, J lost 2 bases, and 8 bases stayed unmatched. DNA of the CDR3: TGTGCCAGCAGCTTAGTTAGCGGAAGCGGGAGGGCCTACGAGCAGTACTTC. Protein: CASSLVSGSGRAYEQYF. The variable domain in full, with the rest retrieved from reference TRBV7-2 and TRBJ2-7, is GAGVSQSPSNKVTEKGKDVELRCDPISGHTALYWYRQSLGQGLEFLIYFQGNSAPDKSGLPSDRFSAERTGGSVSTLTIQRTQQEDSAVYLCASSLVSGSGRAYEQYFGPGTRLTVT.

In DNA, the CDR3 is TGCGCCAGCAGCCAAGATCCGGGGGGCAGGCAAGGCTCTGGAAACACCATATATTTT. Protein: CASSQDPGGRQGSGNTIYF. The chain employs TRBV4-1 and TRBJ1-3, with D possibly being TRBD1 (6 bases). The length of the CDR3 is 19 residues. Germline CDR1 is MGHRA and CDR2 is YSYEKL. Trimming took off 0 bases at V and 0 bases at J, with 18 bases between the two ends.

The chain is built from TRBV6-5 and TRBJ1-6; D possibly corresponds to TRBD1 (6 bases). CDR1 and CDR2 (germline): MNHEY, SVGAGI. There are 15 residues in the CDR3. V lost 2 bases to trimming and J lost 8 bases, with 13 bases between them. The CDR3, as DNA: TGTGCCAGCAGTTACGGAGGGGGGGGTTATTCACCCCTCCACTTT. Amino acid sequence: CASSYGGGGYSPLHF.